The T cell receptor (beta chain) under discussion was sequenced for a study of T-cell reconstitution after alpha-beta-depleted transplantation in children. Points from the study as a whole: Expanded graft clones numbering several hundred reportedly gave rise to alpha-beta T cells about two months after transplant.

V dropped 0 bases and J dropped 7 bases, with 16 bases sitting between them. CDR1 and CDR2 from the germline V gene are DFQATT and SNEGSKA (reference sequence). The CDR3 is 15 amino acids. This clonotype has more than one count but fewer than ten. Its antigen is still unknown. It was with unique molecular identifiers that the TCRbeta library was prepared. A single record per CDR3 protein comes from TCRdb applying MiXCR to the PCR reads. The sample has hundreds of thousands of distinct CDR3 sequences, about 12% seen once; the top ten hold around 0.76%. The TCR was taken from a girl aged 2-15 years with congenital amegakaryocytic thrombocytopenia, due to receive a stem cell transplant. The J gene is TRBJ2-1, the V gene TRBV20-1, with D perhaps matching TRBD2 (6 bases). The starting material was PBMCs, obtained before TCRalphabeta/CD19-depleted stem cell transplant. The CDR3 reads CSAREGRAGNNEQFF. The CDR3 DNA reads TGCAGTGCTAGAGAGGGCAGGGCGGGGAATAATGAGCAGTTCTTC.